The 27 T cell receptor beta chains listed next were all sequenced from one sample in a study of T cells after yellow fever vaccination. MiXCR, applied by TCRdb to the 5' RACE reads, yields one record per CDR3 protein. The table has around 30,000 distinct CDR3 sequences, under 6% seen once. The sequences come from CD8+ T cells sorted from PBMCs, collected 10 days after the yellow fever booster vaccination. Receptors were obtained from a young man who received the YFV17D yellow fever vaccine.

The sample holds many counts of this clonotype. The chain carries TRBV9 and TRBJ2-4; TRBD1 aligns across 7 bases. The germline CDR1 and CDR2 sequences are SGDLS and YYNGEE. The CDR3 covers 16 residues. The V segment lost 8 bases and the J segment 1 base; nucleotides outside the gene matches: 12. The CDR3 spells CARGQAWMGAKNIQYF. The CDR3 DNA sequence: TGTGCCAGAGGACAGGCGTGGATGGGGGCCAAAAACATTCAGTACTTC.

In its sample, this clonotype was seen many times. This sequence joins TRBV29-1 and TRBJ2-1; weak D call: TRBD1 (5 bases). Germline CDR1 reads SQVTM; CDR2 reads ANQGSEA. The V gene lost 6 bases and the J gene lost 2 bases, with 11 bases spanning the gap. CDR3 size: 13 residues. CDR3 in DNA: TGCAGCGTAGATCTAGGGGCCTACAATGAGCAGTTCTTC. As protein: CSVDLGAYNEQFF.

This clonotype was counted many times. J is TRBJ2-5 and V is TRBV12-3 or TRBV12-4; 8 nucleotides match TRBD1. There are 12 residues in the CDR3. Unmatched junction bases numbered 4, after V lost 6 bases and J lost 7 bases. DNA for the CDR3: TGTGCCAGCAGGACAGGGGTGGGGACCCAGTACTTC. Encoded protein: CASRTGVGTQYF.

This clonotype was seen repeatedly, ten times or more. The genes are TRBV23-1 and TRBJ2-7; D is ambiguous. TRBV23-1 carries the ORF label, with uncertain function. Trimming left V 1 base short and J 7 bases short, with 5 bases between. The CDR3 runs 11 residues. CDR3 bases: TGCGCCAGCAGTCAATACGGGGAGCAGTACTTC. Protein: CASSQYGEQYF.

This clonotype showed up many times. The chain has TRBV10-2 and TRBJ2-1, with no clear D. CDR1 WSHSY and CDR2 SAAADI come from the germline V gene. Trimming took off 7 bases at V and 7 bases at J, with 14 bases between the two ends. There are 13 residues in the CDR3. CDR3 sequence reads: CASIPLERNEQFF. The DNA of the CDR3 is TGCGCCAGCATCCCCTTGGAGAGGAATGAGCAGTTCTTC.

This clonotype occurred many times. A read error is possible here, since a much larger clone lies one base away. This chain links TRBV7-9 with TRBJ2-5, with D hard to call. The V gene lost 2 bases and the J gene lost 4 bases, with 5 bases spanning the gap. Germline V gives CDR1 SEHNR, CDR2 FQNEAQ (reference sequence). CDR3 size: 12 residues. The CDR3 sequence is CASSLWGETQYF. The DNA for the CDR3 is TGTGCCAGCAGCTTATGGGGAGAGACCCAGTACTTC.

This clonotype has ten or more counts. The V gene is TRBV27, the J gene TRBJ2-7; unclear D gene. Germline CDR1 MNHEY, CDR2 SMNVEV (reference sequence). The V end was cut by 7 bases, the J end by 2 bases, with 12 bases between. This CDR3 is built from 13 residues. CDR3 coding DNA: TGTGCCAGCAAAGGTAGACATACCTACGAGCAGTACTTC. It codes for CASKGRHTYEQYF.

This clonotype was detected ten times or more. The chain carries TRBV29-1 and TRBJ2-7; D is ambiguous. The CDR3 contains 12 residues. The germline V gene has CDR1 SQVTM and CDR2 ANQGSEA. V dropped 4 bases and J dropped 0 bases, with 7 bases sitting between them. This chain's CDR3 is CSVGPSSYEQYF. CDR3 in DNA: TGCAGCGTTGGGCCGAGCTCCTACGAGCAGTACTTC.

This clonotype was found many times. CDR3 protein: CASSETGASYEQYF. CDR3 in DNA: TGTGCCAGCAGCGAAACAGGGGCGTCCTACGAGCAGTACTTC. The chain joins TRBV7-3 to TRBJ2-7; 7 bases agree with TRBD1. V was pared by 5 bases and J by 1 base, with 5 bases of the junction left unmatched. Per the germline V gene, CDR1 is SGHTA and CDR2 is FQGTGA. The CDR3 is 14 residues long.

Ten or more counts support this clonotype. The genes are TRBV5-6 and TRBJ2-7; D unresolved. Between the trimmed V and J ends, which lost 0 bases and 4 bases, there was a span of 5 bases. Per germline, CDR1 SGHDT and CDR2 YYEEEE. This CDR3 has 12 residues. The CDR3 is CASSLDGYEQYF. CDR3 bases: TGTGCCAGCAGCTTGGACGGATACGAGCAGTACTTC.

This clonotype is categorized as medium-sized. The chain combines TRBV10-3 with TRBJ2-3, with 9 nucleotides matching TRBD2. CDR1 ENHRY and CDR2 SYGVKD come from the germline V gene. The CDR3 extends over 13 amino acids. The DNA of the CDR3 is TGTGCTATTCAGCGGGAGGATCTAGATACGCAGTATTTT. It codes for CAIQREDLDTQYF.

V and J are TRBV28 and TRBJ2-1; 11 positions agree with TRBD2. V was clipped by 4 bases and J by 8 bases; unmatched bases: 13. This CDR3 region has 17 residues. Germline CDR1 MDHEN, CDR2 SYDVKM. DNA for the CDR3: TGTGCCAGCAGTTACTCGCGGTGGGGGACTAGCGGAGATGAGCAGTTCTTC. It translates to CASSYSRWGTSGDEQFF.

This clonotype was found many times. The chain uses TRBV5-1 and TRBJ1-5; D not resolved. The V gene lost 0 bases and the J gene lost 6 bases, with 13 bases spanning the gap. The V gene's germline CDR1 is SGHRS and CDR2 YFSETQ. CDR3 length equals 15 residues. The CDR3 sequence is CASSLGESDGQPQHF. The CDR3 DNA follows: TGCGCCAGCAGCTTGGGGGAATCCGATGGTCAGCCCCAGCATTTT.

This clonotype was seen ten or more times. In nucleotides, the CDR3 is TGTGCCAGCAGCTTTCCTAGCGGGGAGACCCAGTACTTC. Translation: CASSFPSGETQYF. V is TRBV7-9 and J is TRBJ2-5; the match to TRBD2 covers 8 bases. CDR1 SEHNR and CDR2 FQNEAQ come from the germline V gene (reference sequence). The V segment lost 3 bases and the J segment 5 bases; nucleotides outside the gene matches: 2. This CDR3 is 13 amino acids long.

The sample holds many counts of this clonotype. This chain links TRBV7-8 with TRBJ2-1, with 8 bases identical to TRBD2. Germline V gene sequence: CDR1 SGHVS, CDR2 FQNEAQ. The J segment lost 13 bases and the V segment lost 5 bases, leaving 10 bases of the junction unmatched. The CDR3 is made up of 13 amino acids. Here the CDR3 reads CASSLLSGSYQFF. In DNA form, the CDR3 reads TGTGCCAGCAGCCTACTAAGCGGGAGCTATCAGTTCTTC.

The chain employs TRBV1 and TRBJ2-7; TRBD1 is the table's D call, not checked against the DNA. TRBV1 is a recognized pseudogene. There are 13 residues in the CDR3. CDR3 DNA: TGCACCAGTCGGGACAGTAGCTCCTACGAGCAGTACTTC. It yields the protein CTSRDSSSYEQYF.

There are many counts of this clonotype. The chain employs TRBV6-2 or TRBV6-3 and TRBJ2-1; D uncertain. With 5 bases removed from V and 9 bases from J, the gap between germline ends came to 14 bases. Germline-derived CDR1 and CDR2 are MNHEY and SVGEGT. There are 13 residues in the CDR3. The CDR3 loop reads CASSPSLNGEQFF. The CDR3 DNA follows: TGTGCCAGCAGTCCGTCCCTGAACGGTGAGCAGTTCTTC.

This clonotype was counted many times. V usage is TRBV20-1 and J usage is TRBJ2-1; 7 bases align to TRBD2. CDR3 length: 14 amino acids. The J segment lost 1 base and the V segment lost 4 bases, leaving 4 bases of the junction unmatched. The germline gives CDR1 DFQATT, CDR2 SNEGSKA (reference sequence). The CDR3, as DNA: TGCAGTGCTACGCGGGAGCTTTCCTACAATGAGCAGTTCTTC. This encodes CSATRELSYNEQFF.

Many counts were recorded for this clonotype. This chain joins TRBV4-2 and TRBJ2-1; weak D call: TRBD2 (6 bases). The CDR3 runs 13 residues. Germline CDR1 is LGHNA and CDR2 is YNFKEQ. V dropped 1 base and J dropped 16 bases, with 17 bases sitting between them. The CDR3 region has the DNA TGTGCCAGCAGCCAAGGAGCCGGGAGTTGGGGTTTCTTC. Translating gives CASSQGAGSWGFF.

With regard to this clonotype: One junction end disagrees with the germline gene, perhaps due to a read error. The chain employs TRBV20-1 and TRBJ2-5; TRBD2 matches 8 bases. There are 17 residues in the CDR3. Germline V CDR1 and CDR2: DFQATT, SNEGSKA (reference sequence). The CDR3 sequence is CCARDTSPGLVMETQYF. As DNA, the CDR3 is TGCTGTGCTAGAGATACCTCGCCGGGACTAGTTATGGAGACCCAGTACTTC.

Many counts were recorded for this clonotype. This chain's CDR3 is CASSLDAGDFGELFF. CDR3 in DNA: TGTGCCAGCAGCTTAGACGCAGGGGACTTCGGGGAGCTGTTTTTT. V gene TRBV7-9 combines with J gene TRBJ2-2; tentatively, D is TRBD1 or TRBD2 (6 bases each). This CDR3 contains 15 residues. CDR1 and CDR2 (germline): SEHNR, FQNEAQ (reference sequence). V lost 1 base, J lost 7 bases, and 13 bases lay in between. Complete variable domain (other parts from reference TRBV7-9 and TRBJ2-2): DTGVSQNPRHKITKRGQNVTFRCDPISEHNRLYWYRQTLGQGPEFLTYFQNEAQLEKSRLLSDRFSAERPKGSFSTLEIQRTEQGDSAMYLCASSLDAGDFGELFFGEGSRLTVL.

This clonotype was seen repeatedly, ten times or more. The rearrangement uses TRBV11-2 and TRBJ2-5, with 7 nucleotides matching TRBD2. This CDR3 has 16 residues. V lost 2 bases and J lost 2; bases outside the gene matches: 8. Germline V gene lookup returns CDR1 SGHAT and CDR2 FQNNGV. This CDR3 is CASSLFGGSEQETQYF. The CDR3 nucleotides read TGTGCCAGCAGCTTATTTGGCGGGAGTGAACAAGAGACCCAGTACTTC.

V usage is TRBV6-2 or TRBV6-3 and J usage is TRBJ2-2; TRBD2 is a possible D gene (5 bases). Germline V gene data show CDR1 as MNHEY and CDR2 as SVGEGT. The CDR3 runs 14 residues. Trimming cost V 0 bases and J 7 bases, with 9 bases left between them. In DNA, the CDR3 is TGTGCCAGCAGTTACTCGACCGGGGACGGGGAGCTGTTTTTT. Its protein is CASSYSTGDGELFF.

This clonotype was counted at least ten times. V usage is TRBV28 and J usage is TRBJ1-1; 8 bases fit TRBD1. From germline, CDR1 is MDHEN and CDR2 SYDVKM. With 2 bases clipped from V and 5 bases from J, the junction kept 7 bases outside the gene matches. This CDR3 comprises 15 residues. CDR3 sequence: CASSLAGGAETEAFF. The CDR3 DNA sequence: TGTGCCAGCAGTTTAGCAGGGGGCGCGGAGACTGAAGCTTTCTTT.

The sample holds many counts of this clonotype. The chain carries TRBV27 and TRBJ2-7; 8 bases agree with TRBD2. There are 14 residues in the CDR3. V lost 2 bases, J lost 6 bases, and 6 bases stayed unmatched. CDR1 MNHEY and CDR2 SMNVEV come from the germline V gene (reference sequence). The DNA of the CDR3 is TGTGCCAGCAGTTTAATCGGGAGGGGACCCGAGCAGTACTTC. This codes for CASSLIGRGPEQYF.

There are many counts of this clonotype. The rearrangement links TRBV5-1 to TRBJ1-3, with unresolved D. This CDR3 is built from 14 residues. V was clipped by 0 bases and J by 2 bases, with 6 bases between them. Germline V gene data show CDR1 as SGHRS and CDR2 as YFSETQ. The CDR3 is CASSLEIAGNTIYF. The CDR3 DNA reads TGCGCCAGCAGCTTGGAAATAGCTGGAAACACCATATATTTT.

Ten or more counts support this clonotype. The chain recombines TRBV5-1 with TRBJ2-5, with 8 positions matching TRBD1. Looked up from germline, CDR1 is SGHRS and CDR2 is YFSETQ. The length of the CDR3 is 15 residues. The junction had 7 bases not matched to a gene; V was cut back by 1 base and J by 5 bases. CDR3 sequence (DNA): TGCGCCAGCAGCTTGAGGCCAGGGGGCTGGGAGACCCAGTACTTC. Amino acids: CASSLRPGGWETQYF.